A single sample gave rise to the 16 T cell receptor beta chains below, sequenced in a study of early T cells in non-severe SARS-CoV-2 infection (dated by TCRdb to the early 2020s). Library preparation was by 5' RACE. Sequencing instrument: NextSeq 500. The raw public data were reprocessed by TCRdb itself: fastp quality trimming at Q25, MiXCR clonotype calling, in-frame beta chains only. Identical CDR3 proteins give one entry, which carries the most common genes and DNA. For this sample there are 55,000 to 70,000 distinct CDR3 sequences; roughly 10% appear just once. The ten top clones hold roughly 6% of the sample. Sample: whole blood. The receptors shown here come from an adult who was a healthcare worker with PCR-confirmed SARS-CoV-2 infection or an uninfected control (not recorded which).

This clonotype was seen a handful of times. The genes are TRBV12-3 or TRBV12-4 and TRBJ2-2; D not resolved. V was clipped by 11 bases and J by 6 bases, with 10 bases between them. This CDR3 is 11 amino acids long. DNA of the CDR3: TGTGCCGGATCAGGCGCCGGGGAGCTGTTTTTT. Translating gives CAGSGAGELFF.

This clonotype was observed at least ten times. The chain recombines TRBV5-4 with TRBJ2-1; tentative D call: TRBD2 (5 bases). The CDR3 has 13 amino acids. Trimming shortened V by 6 bases and J by 7 bases, and 14 bases separated the two germline ends. Germline CDR1 SGHNT, CDR2 YYREEE (reference sequence). The CDR3 DNA reads as TGTGCCAGCACCTTACTAGTGACGAATGAGCAGTTCTTC. Encoded protein: CASTLLVTNEQFF.

This clonotype turned up a few times. The chain employs TRBV12-3 or TRBV12-4 and TRBJ2-2; a possible D gene is TRBD2 (6 bases). V was trimmed by 3 bases and J by 6 bases, leaving 11 bases between them. This CDR3 region has 14 residues. The CDR3 region is CASSLVWGAGELFF. The CDR3 nucleotides are TGTGCCAGCAGTTTGGTTTGGGGGGCCGGGGAGCTGTTTTTT.

This clonotype showed up many times. CDR3 sequence (DNA): TGTGCCAGCAGCCCACAGGGAGTCCGAGGCTACACCTTC. Its translation is CASSPQGVRGYTF. This rearrangement joins TRBV6-2 or TRBV6-3 to TRBJ1-2, with D possibly TRBD1 on 6 matching bases. This CDR3 has 13 amino acids. Germline values: CDR1 MNHEY, CDR2 SVGEGT. Trimming pared 6 bases from V and 8 bases from J, leaving 16 bases between.

This clonotype occurred a few times. The chain joins TRBV28 to TRBJ2-2, with D uncertain. The length of the CDR3 is 13 residues. Germline values: CDR1 MDHEN, CDR2 SYDVKM. V was pared by 11 bases and J by 1 base, with 11 bases between. The CDR3 protein is CAAEAENTGELFF. The CDR3 DNA follows: TGTGCCGCCGAGGCAGAGAACACCGGGGAGCTGTTTTTT. Combining the CDR3 with reference TRBV28 and TRBJ2-2 gives the whole variable domain DVKVTQSSRYLVKRTGEKVFLECVQDMDHENMFWYRQDPGLGLRLIYFSYDVKMKEKGDIPEGYSVSREKKERFSLILESASTNQTSMYLCAAEAENTGELFFGEGSRLTVL.

This clonotype was counted many times. The chain recombines TRBV7-9 with TRBJ1-5; 10 bases match TRBD1. The germline V gene has CDR1 SEHNR and CDR2 FQNEAQ (reference sequence). The CDR3 is 15 residues long. Losses at the gene ends were 6 bases for V and 2 bases for J; bases not matched to a gene: 4. The chain's CDR3 is CASSFGTGGNQPQHF. CDR3 nucleotides: TGTGCCAGCAGTTTTGGGACAGGGGGCAATCAGCCCCAGCATTTT.

This clonotype was found a few times. This chain uses TRBV10-3 with TRBJ2-3, with 8 nucleotides matching TRBD1. CDR3 length: 15 amino acids. The V gene end was trimmed by 3 bases and the J gene end by 5 bases; junction bases not matched to a gene: 7. Germline CDR1 reads ENHRY; CDR2 reads SYGVKD. The CDR3 sequence: CAISEGGRGRDTQYF. The DNA for the CDR3 is TGTGCCATCAGTGAAGGGGGCAGGGGGCGAGATACGCAGTATTTT.

This clonotype was detected ten times or more. The chain is built from TRBV28 and TRBJ2-2; D remains ambiguous. The CDR3 length is 13 residues. Trimming stripped 0 bases from V and 7 bases from J, with 6 bases between. In germline, CDR1 is MDHEN, CDR2 SYDVKM. The DNA of the CDR3 is TGTGCCAGCAGTTTATGGGGCGGCGGGGAGCTGTTTTTT. Translating it yields CASSLWGGGELFF.

V gene TRBV28 combines with J gene TRBJ1-4; 9 positions agree with TRBD1. V trimming: 8 bases; J trimming: 8 bases; junction bases outside the gene matches: 12. CDR3 length equals 15 residues. Germline values: CDR1 MDHEN, CDR2 SYDVKM. This CDR3 is CASGGRDRVKEKLFF. In nucleotides, the CDR3 is TGTGCCAGCGGAGGGCGGGACAGGGTAAAAGAAAAACTGTTTTTT.

The V gene is TRBV6-6, the J gene TRBJ1-2; TRBD1 matches 8 bases. V was pared by 6 bases and J by 8 bases, with 14 bases of the junction left unmatched. This CDR3 region has 15 residues. Germline V CDR1 and CDR2: MNHNY, SVGAGI (reference sequence). DNA of the CDR3: TGTGCCAGCAGACCACCCGGACAGGGAGCTGGAGGCTACACCTTC. Translation: CASRPPGQGAGGYTF.

V gene TRBV5-5 combines with J gene TRBJ2-1; D is uncertain. Per the germline V gene, CDR1 is SGHKS and CDR2 is YYEKEE (reference sequence). There are 13 residues in the CDR3. The V end lost 2 bases, the J end lost 7 bases, and 10 bases lay between the germline ends. CDR3 protein: CASSFFRSNEQFF. The DNA for the CDR3 is TGTGCCAGCAGCTTCTTTAGGTCTAATGAGCAGTTCTTC.

This clonotype appeared a few times. The V and J genes are TRBV7-9 and TRBJ2-2; the match to TRBD1 covers 7 bases. The CDR3 runs 18 residues. Germline CDR1 is SEHNR and CDR2 is FQNEAQ (reference sequence). V trimming: 4 bases; J trimming: 1 base; junction bases outside the gene matches: 12. The CDR3 loop is CASSSHYGGQRNTGELFF. The CDR3 DNA reads as TGTGCCAGCAGCTCCCATTATGGGGGACAGCGGAACACCGGGGAGCTGTTTTTT. Complete variable domain (other parts from reference TRBV7-9 and TRBJ2-2): DTGVSQNPRHKITKRGQNVTFRCDPISEHNRLYWYRQTLGQGPEFLTYFQNEAQLEKSRLLSDRFSAERPKGSFSTLEIQRTEQGDSAMYLCASSSHYGGQRNTGELFFGEGSRLTVL.

This clonotype was counted between two and nine times. The chain employs TRBV6-6 and TRBJ1-6; 9 nucleotides align to TRBD1. The CDR3 has 15 amino acids. The junction had 6 bases not matched to a gene; V was cut back by 5 bases and J by 7 bases. Germline CDR1 MNHNY, CDR2 SVGAGI (reference sequence). The CDR3 loop reads CASSRDREWNSPLHF. The CDR3 region has the DNA TGTGCCAGCAGTAGGGACAGGGAGTGGAATTCACCCCTCCACTTT.

CDR3 region: CASSPRQGAGEQYF. In nucleotides, the CDR3 is TGTGCCAGCTCACCTAGACAGGGCGCGGGCGAGCAGTACTTC. The J gene is TRBJ2-7, the V gene TRBV18, with 7 bases fitting TRBD1. The germline gives CDR1 KGHSH, CDR2 LQKENI. The CDR3 has 14 residues. The V and J ends lost 3 bases and 6 bases, in that order; junction bases with no gene match: 8.

In this sample, this clonotype turned up a few times. In DNA, the CDR3 is TGTGCCAGCGCTGGACAGCTCTACGAGCAGTACTTC. Translating gives CASAGQLYEQYF. The chain carries TRBV28 and TRBJ2-7; D is perhaps TRBD1 (6 bases). The CDR3 covers 12 residues. V lost 8 bases, J lost 3 bases, and 11 bases lay in between. The germline CDR1 and CDR2 sequences are MDHEN and SYDVKM.

The chain employs TRBV29-1 and TRBJ2-7; 8 nucleotides align to TRBD2. This CDR3 is 14 amino acids long. Germline CDR1 reads SQVTM; CDR2 reads ANQGSEA. The CDR3 here is CIGGDERTPYEQYF. The CDR3, as DNA: TGCATCGGGGGGGACGAGCGAACGCCCTACGAGCAGTACTTC.